Presented here are 28 T cell receptor beta chains from one specimen sequenced in a study of shared clonotypes between healthy human individuals. The repertoire was sequenced with immunoSEQ multiplex PCR; TCRdb's copy has only in-frame clones and lacks some. The sample contains around 1.9 million clones, 85% to 95% of which appear only once. As defined, naive CD8 cells were CD45RO-negative and positively selected for CCR7, with terminally differentiated effector memory CD45RA+ cells excluded. Sequences were obtained from naive CD8+ T cells from PBMCs. These receptors were obtained from a man younger than 30 in good health. Some clones in this sample may be carry-over from other donors' samples.

As regards this clone: The sample holds other DNA sequences that translate to the same CDR3. The rearrangement uses TRBV28 and TRBJ2-7, with a weak D call TRBD1 (6 bases). Trimming took off 3 bases at V and 7 bases at J, with 7 bases between the two ends. The CDR3 has 11 amino acids. Germline CDR1 is MDHEN and CDR2 is SYDVKM. CDR3 DNA sequence: TGTGCCAGCAGTTTGGGGGCTGAGCAGTACTTC. Its translation: CASSLGAEQYF.

This chain uses TRBV27 with TRBJ1-2, with 11 nucleotides matching TRBD1. Germline loops: CDR1 MNHEY, CDR2 SMNVEV (reference sequence). The ends lost 3 bases at V and 4 bases at J; junction bases unmatched: 7. The CDR3 consists of 16 residues. The CDR3 region is CASSFIGQGAFYGYTF. CDR3 DNA: TGTGCCAGCAGTTTCATTGGACAGGGGGCCTTCTATGGCTACACCTTC.

The chain is built from TRBV27 and TRBJ2-3; 10 bases match TRBD2. The CDR3 loop spans 15 amino acids. V lost 5 bases to trimming and J lost 4 bases; unmatched junction nucleotides: 6. Germline CDR1 and CDR2: MNHEY and SMNVEV (reference sequence). CDR3 protein: CASSGTSENPDTQYF. CDR3 nucleotides: TGTGCCAGCAGTGGGACTAGCGAGAACCCAGATACGCAGTATTTT.

This clone was counted once. The chain links TRBV4-1 to TRBJ2-1, with TRBD2 as a possible D gene (5 bases). Germline loops: CDR1 MGHRA, CDR2 YSYEKL. The V and J ends lost 0 bases and 2 bases respectively, with 11 bases between them. This CDR3 region has 16 residues. The CDR3 region is CASSQDLGNPYNEQFF. The CDR3, as DNA: TGCGCCAGCAGCCAAGATCTCGGGAACCCCTACAATGAGCAGTTCTTC.

The chain carries TRBV7-8 and TRBJ1-5, with D perhaps TRBD1 (5 bases). From germline, CDR1 is SGHVS and CDR2 FQNEAQ. The CDR3 sequence is 16 residues long. The V end was cut by 2 bases, the J end by 5 bases, with 16 bases between. The CDR3, as DNA: TGTGCCAGCAGCTTATATGCAGGGAAGTTTCATCAGCCCCAGCATTTT. Protein: CASSLYAGKFHQPQHF. The variable domain in full, with the rest retrieved from reference TRBV7-8 and TRBJ1-5, is GAGVSQSPRYKVAKRGQDVALRCDPISGHVSLFWYQQALGQGPEFLTYFQNEAQLDKSGLPSDRFFAERPEGSVSTLKIQRTQQEDSAVYLCASSLYAGKFHQPQHFGDGTRLSIL.

The chain joins TRBV19 to TRBJ2-5; D is possibly TRBD1 (5 bases). Trimming removed 10 bases from V and 2 bases from J, with 23 bases in between. This CDR3 is built from 16 residues. The V gene's germline CDR1 is LNHDA and CDR2 SQIVND (reference sequence). CDR3 protein: CATSWQGQYTQETQYF. In DNA form, the CDR3 reads TGTGCCACCAGCTGGCAGGGCCAATATACTCAAGAGACCCAGTACTTC.

This chain joins TRBV6-1 and TRBJ2-3; D may match TRBD1 or TRBD2 (5 bases each). The CDR3 is 15 amino acids. Germline V lookup: CDR1 MNHNS, CDR2 SASEGT. Trimming took off 6 bases at V and 2 bases at J, with 15 bases between the two ends. The CDR3 spells CASRRGDSVTDTQYF. The CDR3 DNA follows: TGTGCCAGCAGGCGAGGGGATAGTGTCACAGATACGCAGTATTTT.

A word on this clone: The sample contains more than one DNA sequence encoding this CDR3. The chain joins TRBV7-9 to TRBJ2-5; 12 positions agree with TRBD1. The CDR3 loop spans 15 amino acids. The V and J ends lost 5 bases and 4 bases, in that order; junction bases with no gene match: 5. Per the germline V gene, CDR1 is SEHNR and CDR2 is FQNEAQ (reference sequence). The DNA for the CDR3 is TGTGCCAGCAGCCCTCGGGACAGGGGGCTAGAGACCCAGTACTTC. Translating it yields CASSPRDRGLETQYF.

A word on this clone: Other DNA sequences in the sample encode the same CDR3. This chain uses TRBV4-3 with TRBJ2-1; the match to TRBD2 covers 7 bases. CDR1 and CDR2 (germline): LGHNA, YSLEER. The CDR3 is made up of 16 amino acids. The V segment lost 0 bases and the J segment 1 base; nucleotides outside the gene matches: 3. The CDR3 bases are TGCGCCAGCAGCCAAGATTGGGGGGGGTCCTACAATGAGCAGTTCTTC. Translating gives CASSQDWGGSYNEQFF.

The CDR3 spells CASSLNPTFYGSMADTQYF. CDR3 sequence (DNA): TGTGCCAGCAGTTTAAACCCCACCTTCTACGGGAGTATGGCAGATACGCAGTATTTT. The rearrangement joins TRBV28 to TRBJ2-3, with D possibly matching TRBD2 (6 bases). The V end was cut by 2 bases, the J end by 4 bases, with 25 bases between. This CDR3 region has 19 residues. CDR1 and CDR2 from the germline V gene are MDHEN and SYDVKM.

This sequence joins TRBV14 and TRBJ2-4; tentative D call: TRBD1 (6 bases). Germline V gene lookup returns CDR1 SGHDN and CDR2 FVKESK. V was pared by 3 bases and J by 3 bases, with 15 bases between. This CDR3 has 16 amino acids. CDR3 sequence reads: CASSQDWGHGKNIQYF. CDR3 DNA sequence: TGTGCCAGCAGCCAGGATTGGGGGCATGGCAAAAACATTCAGTACTTC.

The chain has TRBV18 and TRBJ2-1; D remains unclear. The CDR3 covers 17 residues. Germline CDR1 is KGHSH and CDR2 is LQKENI. Deletions cut 3 bases from V and 3 bases from J, with 18 bases between. The DNA for the CDR3 is TGTGCCAGCTCACCGCGCTCTCTGGGCGTAAACTACAATGAGCAGTTCTTC. It codes for CASSPRSLGVNYNEQFF. Looking up the rest from reference TRBV18 and TRBJ2-1 gives the full variable domain: NAGVMQNPRHLVRRRGQEARLRCSPMKGHSHVYWYRQLPEEGLKFMVYLQKENIIDESGMPKERFSAEFPKEGPSILRIQQVVRGDSAAYFCASSPRSLGVNYNEQFFGPGTRLTVL.

The V call is TRBV5-6, the J call TRBJ1-2; TRBD1 might be the D (5 bases). V gave up 7 bases and J gave up 7 bases, with 23 bases separating them. The CDR3 is 15 residues long. In germline, CDR1 is SGHDT, CDR2 YYEEEE. CDR3 coding DNA: TGTGCCAGCGTCGTTTTCTTGGACGGGGGAGTTGGCTACACCTTC. Its protein product is CASVVFLDGGVGYTF.

The table lists this clone with a count of one. The chain links TRBV9 to TRBJ2-1, with a tentative D call TRBD2 (6 bases). The ends were cut back, 4 bases at V and 4 bases at J, with 15 bases in the middle. Germline V lookup: CDR1 SGDLS, CDR2 YYNGEE. CDR3 length: 15 residues. The CDR3: CASSYGSSAYNEQFF. The DNA for the CDR3 is TGTGCCAGCAGCTACGGTTCTAGCGCGTACAATGAGCAGTTCTTC.

The chain is built from TRBV27 and TRBJ2-3; D is tentatively TRBD1 or TRBD2 (5 bases each). CDR3 length equals 14 residues. Germline CDR1 is MNHEY and CDR2 is SMNVEV (reference sequence). Trimming pared 4 bases from V and 4 bases from J, leaving 12 bases between. The CDR3 DNA reads as TGTGCCAGCAGTTCCTCTAGCAGGGCAGATACGCAGTATTTT. Its protein is CASSSSSRADTQYF.

V is TRBV4-1 and J is TRBJ2-1, with D maybe TRBD2 (5 bases). The CDR3 has 15 amino acids. The V gene's germline CDR1 is MGHRA and CDR2 YSYEKL. V dropped 0 bases and J dropped 7 bases, with 13 bases sitting between them. CDR3 protein: CASSQDGRRGNEQFF. CDR3 coding DNA: TGCGCCAGCAGCCAAGATGGGCGCAGAGGGAATGAGCAGTTCTTC.

CDR3 protein: CASSYDVEGAEAFF. DNA of the CDR3: TGTGCCAGCAGTTACGACGTGGAGGGGGCTGAAGCTTTCTTT. The V gene is TRBV6-5, the J gene TRBJ1-1, with a weak D call TRBD1 (6 bases). The CDR3 sequence is 14 residues long. Germline values: CDR1 MNHEY, CDR2 SVGAGI. Trimming removed 2 bases at V and 6 bases at J, with 13 bases between.

The chain joins TRBV7-8 to TRBJ1-1; D possibly corresponds to TRBD1 (5 bases). This CDR3 has 13 residues. Germline loops: CDR1 SGHVS, CDR2 FQNEAQ. The germline V and J ends were trimmed by 5 bases and 5 bases, with 12 bases remaining between them. The CDR3 is CASSPGTETEAFF. The CDR3 bases are TGTGCCAGCAGCCCCGGGACCGAGACTGAAGCTTTCTTT.

The chain carries TRBV19 and TRBJ2-1, with D perhaps being TRBD1 or TRBD2 (5 bases each). Germline V lookup: CDR1 LNHDA, CDR2 SQIVND (reference sequence). The CDR3 has 16 residues. Trimming cost V 4 bases and J 0 bases, with 13 bases left between them. The CDR3 coding sequence is TGTGCCAGTAGTACCGTCGGGGACCTCTCCTACAATGAGCAGTTCTTC. As protein: CASSTVGDLSYNEQFF. The complete variable domain, with remaining parts taken from reference TRBV19 and TRBJ2-1, reads DGGITQSPKYLFRKEGQNVTLSCEQNLNHDAMYWYRQDPGQGLRLIYYSQIVNDFQKGDIAEGYSVSREKKESFPLTVTSAQKNPTAFYLCASSTVGDLSYNEQFFGPGTRLTVL.

The chain employs TRBV20-1 and TRBJ1-5; possibly TRBD1 for D (5 bases). In germline, CDR1 is DFQATT, CDR2 SNEGSKA (reference sequence). V was pared by 3 bases and J by 11 bases, with 11 bases between. The CDR3 runs 11 residues. The CDR3 is CSARWEGTQHF. The CDR3 region has the DNA TGCAGTGCTAGGTGGGAGGGGACCCAGCATTTT.

The chain carries TRBV19 and TRBJ2-1, with a weak D call TRBD2 (6 bases). The CDR3 has 16 residues. Trimming took off 1 base at V and 2 bases at J, with 12 bases between the two ends. Germline V gene lookup returns CDR1 LNHDA and CDR2 SQIVND (reference sequence). CDR3 coding DNA: TGTGCCAGTAGTATAGGTCCGGGGAGGACCTACAATGAGCAGTTCTTC. Translated: CASSIGPGRTYNEQFF. Together with reference TRBV19 and TRBJ2-1, the CDR3 gives the full variable domain: DGGITQSPKYLFRKEGQNVTLSCEQNLNHDAMYWYRQDPGQGLRLIYYSQIVNDFQKGDIAEGYSVSREKKESFPLTVTSAQKNPTAFYLCASSIGPGRTYNEQFFGPGTRLTVL.

The chain recombines TRBV6-1 with TRBJ2-1, with 7 bases lining up with TRBD2. The germline V gene encodes CDR1 MNHNS and CDR2 SASEGT. V was clipped by 4 bases and J by 6 bases; unmatched bases: 15. The CDR3 loop spans 17 amino acids. The CDR3: CASSAFMIAREGNEQFF. CDR3 nucleotides: TGTGCCAGCAGTGCGTTTATGATCGCGAGGGAGGGCAATGAGCAGTTCTTC.

The chain uses TRBV5-1 and TRBJ2-7; perhaps D is TRBD1 or TRBD2 (6 bases each). V was clipped by 0 bases and J by 0 bases, with 16 bases between them. This CDR3 contains 17 residues. CDR1 SGHRS and CDR2 YFSETQ come from the germline V gene. The CDR3 nucleotides read TGCGCCAGCAGCTTGGAGGGGGGAGCCGCCTTCTCCTACGAGCAGTACTTC. Translated, it gives CASSLEGGAAFSYEQYF.

J is TRBJ2-1 and V is TRBV27, with 9 bases identical to TRBD2. Germline CDR1 and CDR2: MNHEY and SMNVEV (reference sequence). The V gene end was trimmed by 5 bases and the J gene end by 8 bases; junction bases not matched to a gene: 16. The CDR3 extends over 17 amino acids. CDR3 nucleotides: TGTGCCAGCAGTATACCAACGCTAGCGGGAACGATTCATGAGCAGTTCTTC. As protein: CASSIPTLAGTIHEQFF.

The chain couples TRBV7-9 to TRBJ1-2; TRBD1 matches at 9 bases. J was trimmed by 8 bases and V by 0 bases; bases with no gene match: 4. Looked up from germline, CDR1 is SEHNR and CDR2 is FQNEAQ (reference sequence). The CDR3 has 14 amino acids. As DNA, the CDR3 is TGTGCCAGCAGCTTAGCTTGGACAGGGGCCGGCTACACCTTC. Its translation is CASSLAWTGAGYTF.

Comment on this clone: The sample contains more than one DNA sequence encoding this CDR3. The chain links TRBV6-5 to TRBJ2-1, with 9 bases that match TRBD1. The CDR3 is 15 amino acids. V lost 5 bases, J lost 0 bases, and 2 bases stayed unmatched. In germline, CDR1 is MNHEY, CDR2 SVGAGI. The CDR3 bases are TGTGCCAGCAGTCTGGACAGGGGCTCCTACAATGAGCAGTTCTTC. It translates to CASSLDRGSYNEQFF.

The CDR3 sequence: CASRGRQGRRGETQYF. In nucleotides, the CDR3 is TGTGCCAGCAGAGGGCGACAGGGTAGGCGCGGAGAGACCCAGTACTTC. The chain combines TRBV9 with TRBJ2-5; 7 bases agree with TRBD1. J lost 4 bases, V lost 5 bases, and 14 bases had no gene match. The germline V gene encodes CDR1 SGDLS and CDR2 YYNGEE. This CDR3 has 16 residues.

Written as DNA, the CDR3 is TGTGCCAGCAGCTACGGGACTGGCCCGACAGATACGCAGTATTTT. This translates into CASSYGTGPTDTQYF. The rearrangement uses TRBV7-9 and TRBJ2-3; a weak D match, TRBD2 (6 bases). CDR1 is SEHNR, CDR2 FQNEAQ, per germline (reference sequence). The CDR3 contains 15 residues. V shed 4 bases and J shed 3 bases, with 14 bases lying between them.